This T cell receptor (beta chain) was identified during a study of T-cell reconstitution after alpha-beta-depleted transplantation in children. As concerns this clonotype: Its target is not known.

Preparation of the TCRbeta library used unique molecular identifiers. Each CDR3 protein is one row after TCRdb ran MiXCR on the PCR reads. This table holds hundreds of thousands of distinct CDR3 sequences, 16% found once. Study outcomes and limitations: At around two months after transplant, the alpha-beta T cells were reportedly derived from several hundred expanded clones that came from non-depleted graft cells.

V was shortened by 3 bases and J by 0 bases, with 9 bases between the two germline ends. The germline gives CDR1 LNHDA, CDR2 SQIVND (reference sequence). The CDR3 has 15 residues. Sample: PBMCs, mostly from graft donor cells, taken 360 days after TCRalphabeta/CD19-depleted stem cell transplant. The chain links TRBV19 to TRBJ2-1; D gene ambiguous. This receptor was identified in a boy under two years old who had a stem cell transplant for Wiskott-Aldrich syndrome, so the T cells may come from the graft donor. In DNA form, the CDR3 reads TGTGCCAGTAGTATTCTACCAAGCTCCTACAATGAGCAGTTCTTC. Its protein product is CASSILPSSYNEQFF.